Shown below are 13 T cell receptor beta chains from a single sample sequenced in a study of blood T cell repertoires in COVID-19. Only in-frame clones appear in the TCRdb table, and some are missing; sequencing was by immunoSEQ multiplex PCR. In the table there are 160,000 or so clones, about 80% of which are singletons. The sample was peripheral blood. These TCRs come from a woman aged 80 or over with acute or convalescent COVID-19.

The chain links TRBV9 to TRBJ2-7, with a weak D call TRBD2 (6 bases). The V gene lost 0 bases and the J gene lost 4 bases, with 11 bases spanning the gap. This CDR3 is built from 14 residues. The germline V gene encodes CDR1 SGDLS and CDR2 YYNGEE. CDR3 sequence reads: CASSVAREAYEQYF. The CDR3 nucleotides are TGTGCCAGCAGCGTAGCAAGGGAGGCGTACGAGCAGTACTTC.

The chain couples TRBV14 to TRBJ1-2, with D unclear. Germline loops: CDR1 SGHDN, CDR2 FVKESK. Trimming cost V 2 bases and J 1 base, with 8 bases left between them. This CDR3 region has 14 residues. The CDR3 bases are TGTGCCAGCAGCCAACCCGGGGATAACTATGGCTACACCTTC. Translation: CASSQPGDNYGYTF.

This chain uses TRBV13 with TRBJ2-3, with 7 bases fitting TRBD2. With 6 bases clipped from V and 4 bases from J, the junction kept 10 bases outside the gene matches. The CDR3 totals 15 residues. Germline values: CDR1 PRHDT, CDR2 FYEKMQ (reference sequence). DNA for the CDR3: TGTGCCAGCAGACAAAACGGGGGGAGCCCAGATACGCAGTATTTT. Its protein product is CASRQNGGSPDTQYF. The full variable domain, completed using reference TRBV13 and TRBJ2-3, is AAGVIQSPRHLIKEKRETATLKCYPIPRHDTVYWYQQGPGQDPQFLISFYEKMQSDKGSIPDRFSAQQFSDYHSELNMSSLELGDSALYFCASRQNGGSPDTQYFGPGTRLTVL.

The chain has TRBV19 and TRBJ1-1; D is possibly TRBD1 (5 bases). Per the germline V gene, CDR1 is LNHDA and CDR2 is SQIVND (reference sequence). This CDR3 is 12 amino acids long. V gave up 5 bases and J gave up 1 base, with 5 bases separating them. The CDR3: CASSQGNTEAFF. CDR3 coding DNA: TGTGCCAGTAGTCAGGGGAACACTGAAGCTTTCTTT.

This CDR3 reads CASSDDPGSYNEQFF. Written as DNA, the CDR3 is TGTGCCAGCAGCGACGACCCCGGGTCCTACAATGAGCAGTTCTTC. The genes are TRBV2 and TRBJ2-1; D is uncertain. The CDR3 covers 15 residues. V lost 6 bases to trimming and J lost 1 base, with 13 bases between them. Germline CDR1 reads SNHLY; CDR2 reads FYNNEI.

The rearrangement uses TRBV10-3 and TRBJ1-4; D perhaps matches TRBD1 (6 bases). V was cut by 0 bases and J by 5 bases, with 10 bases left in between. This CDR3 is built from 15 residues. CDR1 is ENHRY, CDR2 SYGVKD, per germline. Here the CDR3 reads CAISESGQGNEKLFF. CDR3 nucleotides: TGTGCCATCAGTGAGTCGGGACAAGGGAATGAAAAACTGTTTTTT.

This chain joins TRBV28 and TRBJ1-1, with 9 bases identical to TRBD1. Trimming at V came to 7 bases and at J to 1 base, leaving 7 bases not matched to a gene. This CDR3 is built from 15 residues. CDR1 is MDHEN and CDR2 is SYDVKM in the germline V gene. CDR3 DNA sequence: TGTGCCAGCAACTCACAGGGGGCAGGGAACACTGAAGCTTTCTTT. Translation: CASNSQGAGNTEAFF.

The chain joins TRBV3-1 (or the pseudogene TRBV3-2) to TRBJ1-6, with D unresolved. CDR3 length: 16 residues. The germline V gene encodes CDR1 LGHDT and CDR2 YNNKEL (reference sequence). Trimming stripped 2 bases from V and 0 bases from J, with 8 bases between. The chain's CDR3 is CASSQYGSSYNSPLHF. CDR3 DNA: TGTGCCAGCAGCCAATATGGCAGCTCCTATAATTCACCCCTCCACTTT.

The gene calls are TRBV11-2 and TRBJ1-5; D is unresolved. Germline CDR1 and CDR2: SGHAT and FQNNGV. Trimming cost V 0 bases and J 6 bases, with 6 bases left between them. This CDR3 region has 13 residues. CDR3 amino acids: CASSLDRSQPQHF. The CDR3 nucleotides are TGTGCCAGCAGCTTAGATCGCAGTCAGCCCCAGCATTTT.

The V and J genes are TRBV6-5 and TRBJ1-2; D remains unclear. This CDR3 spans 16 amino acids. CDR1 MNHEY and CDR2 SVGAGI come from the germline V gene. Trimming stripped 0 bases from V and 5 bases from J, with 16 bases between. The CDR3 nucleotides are TGTGCCAGCAGTTACTCCATATCTAACCCTGAGTATGGCTACACCTTC. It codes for CASSYSISNPEYGYTF.

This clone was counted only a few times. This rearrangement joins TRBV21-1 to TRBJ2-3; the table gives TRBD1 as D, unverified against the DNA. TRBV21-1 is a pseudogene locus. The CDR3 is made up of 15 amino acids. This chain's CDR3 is CASSGTDTSTDTQYF. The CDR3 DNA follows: TGTGCCAGCAGCGGGACAGATACTAGCACAGATACGCAGTATTTT.

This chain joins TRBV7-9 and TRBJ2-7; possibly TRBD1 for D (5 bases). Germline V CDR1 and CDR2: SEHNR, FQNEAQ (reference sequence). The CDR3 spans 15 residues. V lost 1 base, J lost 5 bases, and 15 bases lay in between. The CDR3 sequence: CASSLEGPIGNEQYF. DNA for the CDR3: TGTGCCAGCAGCTTAGAGGGGCCCATTGGGAACGAGCAGTACTTC.

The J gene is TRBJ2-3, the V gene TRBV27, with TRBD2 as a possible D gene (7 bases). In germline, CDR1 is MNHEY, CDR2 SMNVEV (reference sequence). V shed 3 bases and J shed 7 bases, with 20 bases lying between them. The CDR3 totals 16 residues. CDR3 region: CASSFNPTGGLYTQYF. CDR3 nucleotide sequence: TGTGCCAGCAGTTTCAACCCCACGGGGGGCCTTTATACGCAGTATTTT.